Each of the 25 T cell receptor beta chains below was sequenced from the same sample in a study of blood T cell repertoires in COVID-19. Assay: immunoSEQ multiplex PCR; the TCRdb copy retains only in-frame clones and omits some. In the table there are roughly 37,000 clones, roughly 78% of which are singletons. Sequenced sample: peripheral blood. These receptor sequences come from a man in his 60s with acute or convalescent COVID-19.

The rearrangement links TRBV6-6 to TRBJ2-1; D may be TRBD1 (6 bases). CDR1 is MNHNY and CDR2 is SVGAGI in the germline V gene (reference sequence). The length of the CDR3 is 13 residues. Trimming took 2 bases from V and 4 from J, leaving 6 bases between them. CDR3 sequence (DNA): TGTGCCAGCAGTTACGGACAGTACAATGAGCAGTTCTTC. Translating it yields CASSYGQYNEQFF.

V usage is TRBV6-6 and J usage is TRBJ2-3; 10 bases align to TRBD1. CDR3 size: 15 residues. The V and J ends lost 6 bases and 5 bases, in that order; junction bases with no gene match: 8. Germline V CDR1 and CDR2: MNHNY, SVGAGI (reference sequence). The CDR3 spells CASRPGQGGRDTQYF. The CDR3 nucleotides read TGTGCCAGCAGGCCTGGACAGGGGGGGAGAGATACGCAGTATTTT.

The rearrangement links TRBV7-9 to TRBJ1-4; 7 bases line up with TRBD1. J gave up 4 bases and V 7 bases, and 3 bases lay outside the gene matches. CDR1 SEHNR and CDR2 FQNEAQ come from the germline V gene (reference sequence). The CDR3 totals 13 residues. In DNA form, the CDR3 reads TGTGCCAGCAACAGGGGTTATAATGAAAAACTGTTTTTT. Its translation: CASNRGYNEKLFF.

This chain joins TRBV9 and TRBJ2-1, with D possibly TRBD2 on 5 matching bases. Germline loops: CDR1 SGDLS, CDR2 YYNGEE. The CDR3 has 17 amino acids. V was pared by 1 base and J by 2 bases, with 16 bases between. The CDR3 bases are TGTGCCAGCAGCGTATGGGAAGTGGACTTAGCCTACAATGAGCAGTTCTTC. Encoded protein: CASSVWEVDLAYNEQFF.

The gene calls are TRBV7-2 and TRBJ2-7; 9 bases map to TRBD2. Germline CDR1 SGHTA, CDR2 FQGNSA. Trimming took 1 base from V and 2 from J; bases not matched to a gene: 6. CDR3 length: 16 residues. In DNA form, the CDR3 reads TGTGCCAGCAGCTTAGGAGATAGCGGGAGAGCCTACGAGCAGTACTTC. Amino acids: CASSLGDSGRAYEQYF.

The chain couples TRBV6-1 to TRBJ2-3, with 13 bases that match TRBD2. Trimming removed 5 bases from V and 1 base from J; junction bases left unmatched: 3. The CDR3 has 16 residues. Germline-derived CDR1 and CDR2 are MNHNS and SASEGT. The CDR3 region is CASSQGLAGGTDTQYF. In DNA form, the CDR3 reads TGTGCCAGCAGTCAAGGACTAGCGGGAGGCACAGATACGCAGTATTTT.

The rearrangement links TRBV5-6 to TRBJ2-7; 12 nucleotides line up with TRBD1. V gave up 4 bases and J gave up 4 bases; unmatched junction bases: 3. The germline gives CDR1 SGHDT, CDR2 YYEEEE. The CDR3 is 14 residues long. CDR3: CASSPGQGAYEQYF. Written as DNA, the CDR3 is TGTGCCAGCAGCCCGGGACAGGGGGCGTACGAGCAGTACTTC.

The V gene is TRBV11-2, the J gene TRBJ1-1; D ambiguous. The length of the CDR3 is 12 residues. Trimming pared 5 bases from V and 11 bases from J, leaving 15 bases between. The V gene's germline CDR1 is SGHAT and CDR2 FQNNGV. CDR3 nucleotides: TGTGCCAGCAGCCCCCGGGATCCCTGGGCTTTCTTT. Its protein product is CASSPRDPWAFF.

V is TRBV12-3 or TRBV12-4 and J is TRBJ1-2; D gene unclear. This CDR3 comprises 12 residues. The V end was cut by 6 bases, the J end by 2 bases, with 7 bases between. Written as DNA, the CDR3 is TGTGCCAGCAGAAAGCGGAACTATGGCTACACCTTC. Translated: CASRKRNYGYTF.

This sequence joins TRBV7-6 and TRBJ2-5; possibly TRBD2 for D (6 bases). CDR1 is SGHVS, CDR2 FNYEAQ, per germline. The CDR3 has 15 amino acids. V shed 5 bases and J shed 4 bases, with 17 bases lying between them. The CDR3 DNA sequence: TGTGCCAGCAGCCCGCCGGGGAGGCGGCGAGAGACCCAGTACTTC. Encoded protein: CASSPPGRRRETQYF. Drawing the rest from reference TRBV7-6 and TRBJ2-5, the complete variable domain is GAGVSQSPRYKVTKRGQDVALRCDPISGHVSLYWYRQALGQGPEFLTYFNYEAQQDKSGLPNDRFSAERPEGSISTLTIQRTEQRDSAMYRCASSPPGRRRETQYFGPGTRLLVL.

V and J are TRBV6-2 or TRBV6-3 and TRBJ2-1, with 8 bases aligning to TRBD2. V gave up 0 bases and J gave up 5 bases; unmatched junction bases: 9. The CDR3 runs to 17 residues. CDR1 is MNHEY, CDR2 SVGEGT, per germline. CDR3 residues: CASSYSFWGTSNNEQFF. Here the CDR3 DNA reads TGTGCCAGCAGTTACTCGTTTTGGGGGACTAGTAACAATGAGCAGTTCTTC.

The chain is built from TRBV2 and TRBJ2-2; the D gene is possibly TRBD1 (6 bases). Germline assignment: CDR1 SNHLY and CDR2 FYNNEI. The CDR3 has 15 residues. Trimming shortened V by 7 bases and J by 1 base, and 13 bases separated the two germline ends. CDR3 in amino acids: CASTSRDKNTGELFF. As DNA, the CDR3 is TGTGCCAGCACGTCCCGGGACAAGAACACCGGGGAGCTGTTTTTT. The full variable domain, its missing parts supplied by reference TRBV2 and TRBJ2-2, is EPEVTQTPSHQVTQMGQEVILRCVPISNHLYFYWYRQILGQKVEFLVSFYNNEISEKSEIFDDQFSVERPDGSNFTLKIRSTKLEDSAMYFCASTSRDKNTGELFFGEGSRLTVL.

This chain joins TRBV3-1 (or the pseudogene TRBV3-2) and TRBJ1-6, with TRBD1 matching over 8 bases. The CDR3 length is 15 residues. Germline loops: CDR1 LGHDT, CDR2 YNNKEL (reference sequence). V lost 4 bases and J lost 10; bases outside the gene matches: 9. The CDR3 reads CASSPSGQGISPLHF. The CDR3 region has the DNA TGTGCCAGCAGCCCTTCAGGACAGGGAATCTCACCCCTCCACTTT.

The chain employs TRBV11-3 and TRBJ1-1, with a tentative D call TRBD1 (5 bases). Germline V lookup: CDR1 SGHNT, CDR2 YENEEA. V was trimmed by 0 bases and J by 7 bases, leaving 9 bases between them. This CDR3 contains 13 residues. The CDR3 region has the DNA TGTGCCAGCAGCTTAGATGACAGTCTTGAAGCTTTCTTT. It yields the protein CASSLDDSLEAFF.

The rearrangement links TRBV5-4 to TRBJ2-1; the match to TRBD2 covers 14 bases. Germline V gene lookup returns CDR1 SGHNT and CDR2 YYREEE (reference sequence). The CDR3 loop spans 16 amino acids. The trim removed 3 bases at V and 7 bases at J, leaving 6 bases unmatched. The CDR3 here is CASSSGTSGSGNEQFF. CDR3 DNA: TGTGCCAGCAGCTCCGGGACTAGCGGGAGCGGTAATGAGCAGTTCTTC.

This rearrangement joins TRBV15 to TRBJ2-3, with 7 bases fitting TRBD1. This CDR3 is built from 13 residues. V shed 9 bases, J shed 5 bases, and the junction held 8 bases outside the gene matches. In germline, CDR1 is LNHNV, CDR2 YYDKDF (reference sequence). The CDR3 region is CATSGRGKDTQYF. CDR3 bases: TGTGCCACGAGTGGCAGGGGGAAAGATACGCAGTATTTT.

This clone occurred many times. The chain couples TRBV6-5 to TRBJ1-5, with D unresolved. The CDR3 runs to 15 residues. V was pared by 6 bases and J by 0 bases, with 12 bases between. Per the germline V gene, CDR1 is MNHEY and CDR2 is SVGAGI. The CDR3 loop is CASSRTFDSNQPQHF. The CDR3 nucleotides are TGTGCCAGCAGCAGAACATTTGATAGCAATCAGCCCCAGCATTTT.

V and J are TRBV30 and TRBJ2-7; 10 bases align to TRBD1. V dropped 5 bases and J dropped 5; count of bases not matched to a gene: 6. CDR1 and CDR2 from the germline V gene are GTSNPN and SVGIG (reference sequence). This CDR3 comprises 13 residues. In DNA form, the CDR3 reads TGTGCCTGGGATCACGGGACAGGGGACGAGCAGTACTTC. It codes for CAWDHGTGDEQYF. Full variable domain (remainder filled in from reference TRBV30 and TRBJ2-7): SQTIHQWPATLVQPVGSPLSLECTVEGTSNPNLYWYRQAAGRGLQLLFYSVGIGQISSEVPQNLSASRPQDRQFILSSKKLLLSDSGFYLCAWDHGTGDEQYFGPGTRLTVT.

The chain uses TRBV12-3 or TRBV12-4 and TRBJ1-2, with D unclear. The CDR3 has 13 amino acids. Between the trimmed V and J ends, which lost 2 bases and 7 bases, there was a span of 11 bases. CDR3 sequence reads: CASSLYRVSGYTF. The CDR3 DNA reads TGTGCCAGCAGTTTATACAGAGTTTCTGGCTACACCTTC.

There are a few counts of this clone. For the CDR3, the DNA is TGTGCCAGCAGTTCAAACAGGGGGCGGACAGATACGCAGTATTTT. Translated: CASSSNRGRTDTQYF. The genes are TRBV28 and TRBJ2-3; TRBD1 matches 9 bases. Germline V gene data show CDR1 as MDHEN and CDR2 as SYDVKM. The CDR3 is 15 residues long. The junction had 5 bases not matched to a gene; V was cut back by 4 bases and J by 3 bases.

The chain is built from TRBV7-9 and TRBJ1-2; tentatively, D is TRBD1 (5 bases). Germline CDR1 is SEHNR and CDR2 is FQNEAQ (reference sequence). The germline V and J ends were trimmed by 8 bases and 2 bases, with 15 bases remaining between them. This CDR3 region has 14 residues. The CDR3 DNA is TGTGCCAGCCCCTGGACAATAGGAAACTATGGCTACACCTTC. It specifies CASPWTIGNYGYTF.

J is TRBJ2-7 and V is TRBV19; 9 nucleotides agree with TRBD1. This CDR3 has 14 amino acids. Per germline, CDR1 LNHDA and CDR2 SQIVND (reference sequence). V lost 5 bases to trimming and J lost 1 base; unmatched junction nucleotides: 3. As DNA, the CDR3 is TGTGCCAGTAGTGCCGGGACAGGGTCCTACGAGCAGTACTTC. This translates into CASSAGTGSYEQYF.

This chain uses TRBV28 with TRBJ2-7; 10 bases are shared with TRBD1. CDR1 and CDR2 (germline): MDHEN, SYDVKM. The V gene end was trimmed by 3 bases and the J gene end by 5 bases; junction bases not matched to a gene: 7. This CDR3 has 15 residues. CDR3 region: CASSFPGTGAHEQYF. The CDR3 DNA follows: TGTGCCAGCAGTTTCCCCGGGACAGGGGCCCACGAGCAGTACTTC.

The rearrangement uses TRBV5-1 and TRBJ2-3, with D maybe TRBD2 (5 bases). Trimming cost V 1 base and J 11 bases, with 20 bases left between them. The CDR3 extends over 15 amino acids. CDR1 and CDR2 from the germline V gene are SGHRS and YFSETQ. CDR3 region: CASSLTGSKEFEQYF. CDR3 bases: TGCGCCAGCAGCTTGACTGGGAGTAAGGAGTTTGAGCAGTATTTT.

CDR3 nucleotide sequence: TGTGCCAGCAGTTTGGCCGCTAGCGGGAGCTTCCGGGAGCAGTACTTC. It encodes CASSLAASGSFREQYF. This chain connects TRBV27 to TRBJ2-7; TRBD2 agrees at 10 bases. V was pared by 3 bases and J by 7 bases, with 12 bases of the junction left unmatched. The length of the CDR3 is 16 residues. Germline CDR1 and CDR2: MNHEY and SMNVEV (reference sequence).